This T cell receptor beta chain stems from a study of identical twins. One entry per CDR3 protein results from TCRdb running MiXCR on the 5' RACE reads. Among about 700,000 distinct CDR3 sequences listed, around 6.1% were seen once. Only a few counts were recorded for this clonotype. The antigen remains undetermined. Germline CDR1 reads MNHEY; CDR2 reads SVGAGI. The CDR3 length is 13 residues. The V end lost 8 bases, the J end lost 2 bases, and 13 bases lay between the germline ends. General study points: There is a chance that invariant MAIT and iNKT cells partially muddied zero-insertion analyses.

Material: naive T cells sorted from blood. The receptor comes from a man aged 18 to 29 in good health. The V and J genes are TRBV6-5 and TRBJ2-7; weak D call: TRBD2 (6 bases). Here the CDR3 reads CASGYSGAYEQYF. The DNA of the CDR3 is TGTGCCAGCGGGTATTCGGGGGCCTACGAGCAGTACTTC.